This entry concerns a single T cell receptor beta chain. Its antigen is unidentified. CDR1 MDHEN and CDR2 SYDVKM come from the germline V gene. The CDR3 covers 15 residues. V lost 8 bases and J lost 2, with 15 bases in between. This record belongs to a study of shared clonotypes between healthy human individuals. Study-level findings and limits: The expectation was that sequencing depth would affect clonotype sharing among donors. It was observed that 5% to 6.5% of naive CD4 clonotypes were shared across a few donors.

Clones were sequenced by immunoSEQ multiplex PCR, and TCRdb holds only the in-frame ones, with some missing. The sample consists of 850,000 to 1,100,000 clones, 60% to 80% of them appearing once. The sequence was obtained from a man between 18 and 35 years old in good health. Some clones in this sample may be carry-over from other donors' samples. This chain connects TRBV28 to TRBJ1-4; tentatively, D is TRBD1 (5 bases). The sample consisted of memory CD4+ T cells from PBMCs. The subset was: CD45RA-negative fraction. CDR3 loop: CASHEGGATNEKLFF. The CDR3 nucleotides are TGTGCCAGCCACGAGGGAGGGGCTACTAATGAAAAACTGTTTTTT.